The 14 T cell receptor beta chains in this list originate from one sample, sequenced in a study of spatial heterogeneity in lung cancer. Antigens of these TCRs are unknown. Findings and caveats of the study: Counts that tracked tumor mutation counts were those of expanded intratumoral alpha and beta TCRs.

Using its own MiXCR run on the 5' RACE reads, TCRdb lists one record per CDR3 protein. The sample lists thousands of distinct CDR3 sequences, about 6% seen once, with around 10% in the top ten. Indicated time point: sample taken at primary tumor resection. The starting material was lung tumor tissue, obtained at surgery. These receptor sequences come from a male donor with early-stage non-small cell lung cancer.

The sample holds many counts of this clonotype. V gene TRBV4-2 combines with J gene TRBJ2-2; perhaps TRBD1 as D (5 bases). V gave up 0 bases and J gave up 4 bases, with 6 bases separating them. CDR3 length equals 14 residues. Germline V gives CDR1 LGHNA, CDR2 YNFKEQ. The CDR3 region is CASSQDRGTGELFF. The CDR3 nucleotides are TGTGCCAGCAGCCAAGATAGGGGCACCGGGGAGCTGTTTTTT.

The V call is TRBV24-1, the J call TRBJ2-1; D call uncertain. The length of the CDR3 is 13 residues. The germline V gene encodes CDR1 KGHDR and CDR2 SFDVKD. Trimming stripped 6 bases from V and 7 bases from J, with 12 bases between. The DNA of the CDR3 is TGTGCCACCAGTAGGCTAGTAGGGAATGAGCAGTTCTTC. Translating it yields CATSRLVGNEQFF.

By frequency in the sample, this clonotype is medium-sized. The chain recombines TRBV6-6 with TRBJ2-2; 9 bases align to TRBD1. After removal of 0 bases from V and 2 bases from J, the junction contained 10 bases not matched to a gene. This CDR3 is 19 amino acids long. Germline V lookup: CDR1 MNHNY, CDR2 SVGAGI (reference sequence). The CDR3 loop reads CASSYSMGRDRVNTGELFF. CDR3 nucleotides: TGTGCCAGCAGTTACTCGATGGGCCGGGACAGGGTTAACACCGGGGAGCTGTTTTTT.

By sample fraction, this clonotype is medium-sized. This chain joins TRBV6-5 and TRBJ2-7; TRBD1 might be the D (6 bases). The germline CDR1 and CDR2 sequences are MNHEY and SVGAGI. V was clipped by 2 bases and J by 3 bases, with 14 bases between them. This CDR3 contains 15 residues. CDR3 region: CASSYARGNLYEQYF. CDR3 in DNA: TGTGCCAGCAGTTACGCGAGGGGGAATCTCTACGAGCAGTACTTC.

This clonotype rates as medium-sized. J is TRBJ2-7 and V is TRBV20-1; weak D call: TRBD1 (6 bases). Trimming pared 2 bases from V and 3 bases from J, leaving 14 bases between. The germline V gene encodes CDR1 DFQATT and CDR2 SNEGSKA (reference sequence). This CDR3 region has 14 residues. DNA for the CDR3: TGCAGTGCTAGAAATCCCACAGGGAACTACGAGCAGTACTTC. Translating gives CSARNPTGNYEQYF.

This clonotype is judged medium-sized. The CDR3 sequence is CASSKDSLHSEKLFF. CDR3 DNA: TGCGCCAGCAGCAAAGACAGCCTTCACTCGGAAAAACTGTTTTTT. The V call is TRBV5-1, the J call TRBJ1-4, with D possibly TRBD1 on 5 matching bases. Per germline, CDR1 SGHRS and CDR2 YFSETQ. The CDR3 runs to 15 residues. Trimming left V 4 bases short and J 8 bases short, with 18 bases between.

By share of the sample, this clonotype is medium-sized. This chain joins TRBV10-3 and TRBJ2-2, with TRBD1 as a possible D gene (6 bases). V lost 4 bases and J 3 bases, leaving 12 bases between the germline ends. In germline, CDR1 is ENHRY, CDR2 SYGVKD. The CDR3 loop spans 15 amino acids. The CDR3 reads CAISADRTYTGELFF. CDR3 DNA: TGTGCCATCAGTGCCGACAGGACCTACACCGGGGAGCTGTTTTTT.

This clonotype is judged medium-sized. The V call is TRBV28, the J call TRBJ2-7; possible D gene TRBD2, 5 bases. CDR3 length: 12 amino acids. Germline V gene sequence: CDR1 MDHEN, CDR2 SYDVKM. Trimming removed 10 bases at V and 2 bases at J, with 12 bases between. This chain's CDR3 is CAIGRGTYEQYF. The CDR3 bases are TGTGCCATCGGACGGGGTACCTACGAGCAGTACTTC.

This clonotype is medium-sized by share. At one end, the junction sequence differs from germline, possibly due to a read error. J is TRBJ2-7 and V is TRBV10-3; D is ambiguous. The CDR3 runs to 12 residues. Germline V gene data show CDR1 as ENHRY and CDR2 as SYGVKD. The CDR3 DNA is TGTGCCATCAGTGAGGGGGTCGATAGGGCAACCTTC. Its protein is CAISEGVDRATF.

This clonotype is medium-sized (0.01 to 0.1%) by share. This chain joins TRBV20-1 and TRBJ2-7; TRBD1 matches at 8 bases. J gave up 0 bases and V 3 bases, and 4 bases lay outside the gene matches. This CDR3 has 14 residues. Germline V gives CDR1 DFQATT, CDR2 SNEGSKA (reference sequence). The chain's CDR3 is CSASGGTGSYEQYF. The DNA for the CDR3 is TGCAGTGCTAGTGGTGGGACAGGCTCCTACGAGCAGTACTTC.

The chain couples TRBV27 to TRBJ1-2, with TRBD1 matching 11 bases. The V gene end was trimmed by 5 bases and the J gene end by 0 bases; junction bases not matched to a gene: 8. CDR1 and CDR2 from the germline V gene are MNHEY and SMNVEV (reference sequence). This CDR3 has 17 amino acids. CDR3 amino acids: CASSPRTGGKANYGYTF. The CDR3 coding sequence is TGTGCCAGCAGTCCCAGGACAGGGGGCAAAGCTAACTATGGCTACACCTTC.

This clonotype is classed as medium-sized. J is TRBJ1-3 and V is TRBV6-5, with D hard to call. Germline CDR1 reads MNHEY; CDR2 reads SVGAGI. Trimming removed 9 bases from V and 3 bases from J, with 18 bases in between. The CDR3 totals 15 residues. The CDR3 region is CASGSGILYGNTIYF. Here the CDR3 DNA reads TGTGCCAGTGGCTCCGGGATTTTATATGGAAACACCATATATTTT.

This clonotype is judged medium-sized (0.01 to 0.1%). The chain uses TRBV27 and TRBJ2-4; 9 nucleotides line up with TRBD1. The germline V gene has CDR1 MNHEY and CDR2 SMNVEV (reference sequence). Unmatched junction bases numbered 12, after V lost 5 bases and J lost 7 bases. This CDR3 region has 16 residues. The CDR3 loop reads CASSSSGTGRWNIQYF. The DNA of the CDR3 is TGTGCCAGCAGTAGCTCCGGGACAGGGAGATGGAACATTCAGTACTTC.

This clonotype came up once. Since no conserved phenylalanine or tryptophan closes the CDR3, a read error is the likely cause. The CDR3 reads CASSSGAGFYNSPLHY. CDR3 nucleotide sequence: TGTGCCAGCAGCTCGGGGGCGGGATTCTATAATTCACCCCTCCACTAT. The chain uses TRBV7-9 and TRBJ1-6; possible D gene TRBD1, 6 bases. Between the trimmed V and J ends, which lost 4 bases and 3 bases, there was a span of 13 bases. The CDR3 totals 16 residues. In germline, CDR1 is SEHNR, CDR2 FQNEAQ (reference sequence).